A selection of T cell receptor beta chains follows, all from one sample in a study of Graves' ophthalmopathy and Graves' hyperthyroidism. TCRdb itself ran the multiplex PCR reads through MiXCR, one entry per CDR3 protein. Of 650,000 to 900,000 distinct CDR3 sequences listed, roughly 40% are singletons. The sequencing sample was made of peripheral blood. The receptor source for this set is an adult man with Graves' ophthalmopathy. Both conserved end residues are trimmed from each CDR3. D genes are given only for firm matches.

d_gene: TRBD1; j_gene: TRBJ1-6; v_gene: TRBV7-2; CDR3aa: ASSQGGRVESPLH
d_gene: NA; j_gene: TRBJ1-2; v_gene: TRBV7-9; CDR3aa: ASSSSPNYGYT
d_gene: NA; j_gene: TRBJ2-7; v_gene: TRBV10-3; CDR3aa: ASGPAELPYEQY
d_gene: NA; j_gene: TRBJ1-1; v_gene: TRBV9; CDR3aa: ASSYLGLTEAF
d_gene: TRBD1; j_gene: TRBJ1-6; v_gene: TRBV2; CDR3aa: ASSPFGQGWDSPLH
d_gene: TRBD1; j_gene: TRBJ1-1; v_gene: TRBV25-1; CDR3aa: ASSFDRVFTEAF
d_gene: TRBD1; j_gene: TRBJ1-3; v_gene: TRBV10-3; CDR3aa: AIRETGQGNSGNTIY
d_gene: NA; j_gene: TRBJ1-2; v_gene: TRBV25-1; CDR3aa: ASSLGPNSNYGYT
d_gene: TRBD1; j_gene: TRBJ1-1; v_gene: TRBV29-1; CDR3aa: SVGTGYDTEAF
d_gene: NA; j_gene: TRBJ1-2; v_gene: TRBV24-1; CDR3aa: ATSDFNSNYGYT
d_gene: TRBD2; j_gene: TRBJ2-5; v_gene: TRBV7-3; CDR3aa: ASSWSGGARETQY
d_gene: NA; j_gene: TRBJ1-1; v_gene: TRBV6-6; CDR3aa: ASSYENQNTEAF
d_gene: TRBD2; j_gene: TRBJ2-7; v_gene: TRBV5-4; CDR3aa: ASSLPSGGYEQY
d_gene: TRBD1; j_gene: TRBJ1-5; v_gene: TRBV2; CDR3aa: ASSTAGTGFQPQH
d_gene: TRBD1; j_gene: TRBJ2-7; v_gene: TRBV7-9; CDR3aa: ASSPQGAGTYEQY
d_gene: TRBD2; j_gene: TRBJ2-7; v_gene: TRBV20-1; CDR3aa: GASSGVSSYEQY
d_gene: TRBD2; j_gene: TRBJ2-5; v_gene: TRBV7-9; CDR3aa: ASSRIGGSGETQY
d_gene: TRBD1; j_gene: TRBJ1-3; v_gene: TRBV6-1; CDR3aa: ASKTGTGRNTIY
d_gene: NA; j_gene: TRBJ1-1; v_gene: TRBV11-2; CDR3aa: ASSLERREAF
d_gene: NA; j_gene: TRBJ1-2; v_gene: TRBV4-1; CDR3aa: ASSQDREEYGYT
d_gene: NA; j_gene: TRBJ2-7; v_gene: TRBV7-9; CDR3aa: ASSLWPVRGLGDEQY
d_gene: NA; j_gene: TRBJ2-7; v_gene: TRBV9; CDR3aa: ASSVEGGGAGSSYEQY
d_gene: TRBD2; j_gene: TRBJ2-5; v_gene: TRBV7-2; CDR3aa: ASSLGLAGDKTQY
d_gene: TRBD2; j_gene: TRBJ2-5; v_gene: TRBV7-6; CDR3aa: ASSGAGAETQY
d_gene: TRBD1; j_gene: TRBJ2-7; v_gene: TRBV20-1; CDR3aa: SARETGTDYPYEQY
d_gene: NA; j_gene: TRBJ1-1; v_gene: TRBV2; CDR3aa: ASFSEQLGTEAF
d_gene: NA; j_gene: TRBJ2-5; v_gene: TRBV10-3; CDR3aa: ASSGSPGGTQY